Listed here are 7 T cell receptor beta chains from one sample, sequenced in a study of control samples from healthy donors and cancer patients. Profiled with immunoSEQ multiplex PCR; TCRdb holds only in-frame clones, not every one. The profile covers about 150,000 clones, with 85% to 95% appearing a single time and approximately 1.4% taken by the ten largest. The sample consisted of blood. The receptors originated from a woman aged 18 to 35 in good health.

CDR3 sequence: CASSPRTVSSYEQYF. DNA of the CDR3: TGTGCCAGCAGTCCTAGGACGGTGAGCTCCTACGAGCAGTACTTC. The V and J genes are TRBV6-5 and TRBJ2-7; D gene uncertain. This CDR3 is built from 15 residues. CDR1 MNHEY and CDR2 SVGAGI come from the germline V gene. V lost 5 bases to trimming and J lost 0 bases, with 14 bases between them.

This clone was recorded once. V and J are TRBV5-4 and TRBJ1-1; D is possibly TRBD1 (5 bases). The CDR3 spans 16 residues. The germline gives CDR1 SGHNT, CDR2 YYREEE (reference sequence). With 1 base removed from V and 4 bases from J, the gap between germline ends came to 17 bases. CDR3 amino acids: CASSLWAKMGVTEAFF. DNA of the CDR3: TGTGCCAGCAGCTTGTGGGCTAAGATGGGGGTCACTGAAGCTTTCTTT.

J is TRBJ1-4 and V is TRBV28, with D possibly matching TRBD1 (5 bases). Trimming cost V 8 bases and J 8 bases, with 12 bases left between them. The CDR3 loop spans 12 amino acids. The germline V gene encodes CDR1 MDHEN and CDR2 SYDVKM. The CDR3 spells CASSGTWEKLFF. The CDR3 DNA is TGTGCCAGCTCGGGGACGTGGGAAAAACTGTTTTTT.

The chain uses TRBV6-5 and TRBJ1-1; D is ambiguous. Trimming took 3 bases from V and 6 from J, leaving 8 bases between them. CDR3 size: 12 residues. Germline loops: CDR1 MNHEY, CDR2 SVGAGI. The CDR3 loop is CASSYGPSEAFF. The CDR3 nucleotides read TGTGCCAGCAGTTATGGGCCCTCTGAAGCTTTCTTT.

The chain's CDR3 is CASSVEGSNQPQHF. The DNA for the CDR3 is TGTGCCAGCAGCGTAGAGGGTAGCAATCAGCCCCAGCATTTT. The rearrangement joins TRBV9 to TRBJ1-5; D is undetermined. This CDR3 region has 14 residues. CDR1 is SGDLS and CDR2 is YYNGEE in the germline V gene. Between the trimmed V and J ends, which lost 0 bases and 0 bases, there was a span of 4 bases.

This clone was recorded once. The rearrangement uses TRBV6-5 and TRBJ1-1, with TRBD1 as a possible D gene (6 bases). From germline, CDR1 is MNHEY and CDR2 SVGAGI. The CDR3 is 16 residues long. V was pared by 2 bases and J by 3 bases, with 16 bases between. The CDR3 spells CASSYLGRGADTEAFF. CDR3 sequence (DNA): TGTGCCAGCAGTTACCTAGGCAGGGGAGCGGACACTGAAGCTTTCTTT.

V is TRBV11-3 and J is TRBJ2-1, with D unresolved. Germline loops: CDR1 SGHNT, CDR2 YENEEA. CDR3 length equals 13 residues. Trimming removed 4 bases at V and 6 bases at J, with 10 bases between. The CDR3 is CASSSSQLNEQFF. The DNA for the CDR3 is TGTGCCAGCAGCTCGTCCCAGCTCAATGAGCAGTTCTTC.